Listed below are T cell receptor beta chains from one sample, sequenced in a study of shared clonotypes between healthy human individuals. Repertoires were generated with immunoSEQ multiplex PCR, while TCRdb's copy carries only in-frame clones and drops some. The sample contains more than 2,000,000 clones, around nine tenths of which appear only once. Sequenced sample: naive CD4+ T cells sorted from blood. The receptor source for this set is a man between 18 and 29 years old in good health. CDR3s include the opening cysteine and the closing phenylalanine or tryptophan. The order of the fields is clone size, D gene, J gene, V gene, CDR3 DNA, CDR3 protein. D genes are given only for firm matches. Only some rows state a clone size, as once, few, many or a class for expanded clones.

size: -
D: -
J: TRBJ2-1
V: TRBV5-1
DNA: TGCGCCAGCAGATTTAATGCGGGGTCACATTCCTCCTACAATGAGCAGTTCTTC
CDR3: CASRFNAGSHSSYNEQFF

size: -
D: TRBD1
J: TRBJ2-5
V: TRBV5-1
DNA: TGCGCCAGTGCCGGGGCAGGGGGCCAAGAGACCCAGTACTTC
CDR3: CASAGAGGQETQYF

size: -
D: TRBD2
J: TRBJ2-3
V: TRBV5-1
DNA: TGCGCCAGCGCCTCTCAGACGGGGGGTAGTACAGATACGCAGTATTTT
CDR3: CASASQTGGSTDTQYF

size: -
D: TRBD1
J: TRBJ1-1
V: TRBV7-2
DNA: TGTGCCAGCACCTTCCAGGGGGCTGGCACTGAAGCTTTCTTT
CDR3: CASTFQGAGTEAFF

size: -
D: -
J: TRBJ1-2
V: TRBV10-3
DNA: TGTGCCATCAGTGAGAGTCAGGGATATGGCTACACCTTC
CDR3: CAISESQGYGYTF

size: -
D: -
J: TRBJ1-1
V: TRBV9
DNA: TGTGCCAGCAGGCCTGCGGAGGGAGCTTTCTTT
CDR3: CASRPAEGAFF

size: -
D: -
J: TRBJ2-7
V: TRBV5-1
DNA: TGCGCCAGCAGCTTGACTCCGACCTCCTACGAGCAGTACTTC
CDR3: CASSLTPTSYEQYF

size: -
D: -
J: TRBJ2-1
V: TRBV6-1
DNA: TGTGCCAGCAGTGAATCGGGCAGTGGGTCCTACAATGAGCAGTTCTTC
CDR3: CASSESGSGSYNEQFF

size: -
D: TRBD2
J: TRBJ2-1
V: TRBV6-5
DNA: TGTGCCAGCAGTTATCCCGGGACTAGCGGGAGTATTCAGTTCTTC
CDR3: CASSYPGTSGSIQFF

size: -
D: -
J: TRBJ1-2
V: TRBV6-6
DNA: TGTGCCAGCAGTTACTCGATTCAGGACTATGGCTACACCTTC
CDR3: CASSYSIQDYGYTF

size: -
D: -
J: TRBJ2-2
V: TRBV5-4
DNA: TGTGCCAGCAGCTTGGGTGGGAGCCTCAACACCGGGGAGCTGTTTTTT
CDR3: CASSLGGSLNTGELFF

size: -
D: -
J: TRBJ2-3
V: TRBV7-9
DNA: TGTGCCAGCAGCCTGGGACCAGATACGCAGTATTTT
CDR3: CASSLGPDTQYF

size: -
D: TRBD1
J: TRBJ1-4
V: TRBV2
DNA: TGTGCCAGCAGTGAAGAGGACAGGGGGCTGGAAAAACTGTTTTTT
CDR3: CASSEEDRGLEKLFF

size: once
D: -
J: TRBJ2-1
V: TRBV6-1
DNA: TGTGCCAGCAGTGACGGGGACAATGAGCAGTTCTTC
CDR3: CASSDGDNEQFF

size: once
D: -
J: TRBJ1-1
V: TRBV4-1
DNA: TGCGCCAGCAGCCAAGTGGGACGGACGAACACTGAAGCTTTCTTT
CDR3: CASSQVGRTNTEAFF

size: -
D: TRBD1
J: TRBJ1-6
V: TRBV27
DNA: TGTGCCAGCACACGGACAGGAGTAATAAGCTCCTATAATTCACCCCTCCACTTT
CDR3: CASTRTGVISSYNSPLHF

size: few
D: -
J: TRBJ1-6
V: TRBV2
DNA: TGTGCCAGCAGTGAAGAAGGCGGAGGGTTCTCACCCCTCCACTTT
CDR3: CASSEEGGGFSPLHF

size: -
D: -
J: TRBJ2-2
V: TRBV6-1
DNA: TGTGCCAGCAGCACAGAAAACACCGGGGAGCTGTTTTTT
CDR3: CASSTENTGELFF

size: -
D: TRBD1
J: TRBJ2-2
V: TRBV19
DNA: TGTGCCAGTGATGGGACAGGAGGAACAAGGTATACCGGGGAGCTGTTTTTT
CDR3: CASDGTGGTRYTGELFF

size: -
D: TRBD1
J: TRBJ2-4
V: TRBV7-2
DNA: TGTGCCAGCAGCTTAGGGGGACAGGGCCCCAAAAACATTCAGTACTTC
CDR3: CASSLGGQGPKNIQYF

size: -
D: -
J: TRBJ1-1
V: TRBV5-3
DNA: TGTGCCAGAAAAACCGGGATCACTGAAGCTTTCTTT
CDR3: CARKTGITEAFF

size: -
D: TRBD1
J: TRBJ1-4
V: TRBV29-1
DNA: TGCAGCGTTGGGGACAGGGTACCTAATGAAAAACTGTTTTTT
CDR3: CSVGDRVPNEKLFF